This TCR beta chain was identified during a study of identical twins. The germline V gene encodes CDR1 MDHEN and CDR2 SYDVKM. The CDR3 runs 13 residues. V was clipped by 3 bases and J by 1 base, with 4 bases between them. In TCRdb, the 5' RACE reads were re-called with MiXCR into one record per CDR3 protein. This sample has about 810,000 distinct CDR3 sequences, with 10% to 15% found just once. These data were also reused for a study on yellow fever vaccine responses in identical twins.

Sequenced: PBMCs. The source of this sequence is a woman in her late teens or twenties in good health. This rearrangement joins TRBV28 to TRBJ2-1; D gene uncertain. The CDR3 protein is CASSFESYNEQFF. DNA of the CDR3: TGTGCCAGCAGTTTCGAGTCCTACAATGAGCAGTTCTTC.